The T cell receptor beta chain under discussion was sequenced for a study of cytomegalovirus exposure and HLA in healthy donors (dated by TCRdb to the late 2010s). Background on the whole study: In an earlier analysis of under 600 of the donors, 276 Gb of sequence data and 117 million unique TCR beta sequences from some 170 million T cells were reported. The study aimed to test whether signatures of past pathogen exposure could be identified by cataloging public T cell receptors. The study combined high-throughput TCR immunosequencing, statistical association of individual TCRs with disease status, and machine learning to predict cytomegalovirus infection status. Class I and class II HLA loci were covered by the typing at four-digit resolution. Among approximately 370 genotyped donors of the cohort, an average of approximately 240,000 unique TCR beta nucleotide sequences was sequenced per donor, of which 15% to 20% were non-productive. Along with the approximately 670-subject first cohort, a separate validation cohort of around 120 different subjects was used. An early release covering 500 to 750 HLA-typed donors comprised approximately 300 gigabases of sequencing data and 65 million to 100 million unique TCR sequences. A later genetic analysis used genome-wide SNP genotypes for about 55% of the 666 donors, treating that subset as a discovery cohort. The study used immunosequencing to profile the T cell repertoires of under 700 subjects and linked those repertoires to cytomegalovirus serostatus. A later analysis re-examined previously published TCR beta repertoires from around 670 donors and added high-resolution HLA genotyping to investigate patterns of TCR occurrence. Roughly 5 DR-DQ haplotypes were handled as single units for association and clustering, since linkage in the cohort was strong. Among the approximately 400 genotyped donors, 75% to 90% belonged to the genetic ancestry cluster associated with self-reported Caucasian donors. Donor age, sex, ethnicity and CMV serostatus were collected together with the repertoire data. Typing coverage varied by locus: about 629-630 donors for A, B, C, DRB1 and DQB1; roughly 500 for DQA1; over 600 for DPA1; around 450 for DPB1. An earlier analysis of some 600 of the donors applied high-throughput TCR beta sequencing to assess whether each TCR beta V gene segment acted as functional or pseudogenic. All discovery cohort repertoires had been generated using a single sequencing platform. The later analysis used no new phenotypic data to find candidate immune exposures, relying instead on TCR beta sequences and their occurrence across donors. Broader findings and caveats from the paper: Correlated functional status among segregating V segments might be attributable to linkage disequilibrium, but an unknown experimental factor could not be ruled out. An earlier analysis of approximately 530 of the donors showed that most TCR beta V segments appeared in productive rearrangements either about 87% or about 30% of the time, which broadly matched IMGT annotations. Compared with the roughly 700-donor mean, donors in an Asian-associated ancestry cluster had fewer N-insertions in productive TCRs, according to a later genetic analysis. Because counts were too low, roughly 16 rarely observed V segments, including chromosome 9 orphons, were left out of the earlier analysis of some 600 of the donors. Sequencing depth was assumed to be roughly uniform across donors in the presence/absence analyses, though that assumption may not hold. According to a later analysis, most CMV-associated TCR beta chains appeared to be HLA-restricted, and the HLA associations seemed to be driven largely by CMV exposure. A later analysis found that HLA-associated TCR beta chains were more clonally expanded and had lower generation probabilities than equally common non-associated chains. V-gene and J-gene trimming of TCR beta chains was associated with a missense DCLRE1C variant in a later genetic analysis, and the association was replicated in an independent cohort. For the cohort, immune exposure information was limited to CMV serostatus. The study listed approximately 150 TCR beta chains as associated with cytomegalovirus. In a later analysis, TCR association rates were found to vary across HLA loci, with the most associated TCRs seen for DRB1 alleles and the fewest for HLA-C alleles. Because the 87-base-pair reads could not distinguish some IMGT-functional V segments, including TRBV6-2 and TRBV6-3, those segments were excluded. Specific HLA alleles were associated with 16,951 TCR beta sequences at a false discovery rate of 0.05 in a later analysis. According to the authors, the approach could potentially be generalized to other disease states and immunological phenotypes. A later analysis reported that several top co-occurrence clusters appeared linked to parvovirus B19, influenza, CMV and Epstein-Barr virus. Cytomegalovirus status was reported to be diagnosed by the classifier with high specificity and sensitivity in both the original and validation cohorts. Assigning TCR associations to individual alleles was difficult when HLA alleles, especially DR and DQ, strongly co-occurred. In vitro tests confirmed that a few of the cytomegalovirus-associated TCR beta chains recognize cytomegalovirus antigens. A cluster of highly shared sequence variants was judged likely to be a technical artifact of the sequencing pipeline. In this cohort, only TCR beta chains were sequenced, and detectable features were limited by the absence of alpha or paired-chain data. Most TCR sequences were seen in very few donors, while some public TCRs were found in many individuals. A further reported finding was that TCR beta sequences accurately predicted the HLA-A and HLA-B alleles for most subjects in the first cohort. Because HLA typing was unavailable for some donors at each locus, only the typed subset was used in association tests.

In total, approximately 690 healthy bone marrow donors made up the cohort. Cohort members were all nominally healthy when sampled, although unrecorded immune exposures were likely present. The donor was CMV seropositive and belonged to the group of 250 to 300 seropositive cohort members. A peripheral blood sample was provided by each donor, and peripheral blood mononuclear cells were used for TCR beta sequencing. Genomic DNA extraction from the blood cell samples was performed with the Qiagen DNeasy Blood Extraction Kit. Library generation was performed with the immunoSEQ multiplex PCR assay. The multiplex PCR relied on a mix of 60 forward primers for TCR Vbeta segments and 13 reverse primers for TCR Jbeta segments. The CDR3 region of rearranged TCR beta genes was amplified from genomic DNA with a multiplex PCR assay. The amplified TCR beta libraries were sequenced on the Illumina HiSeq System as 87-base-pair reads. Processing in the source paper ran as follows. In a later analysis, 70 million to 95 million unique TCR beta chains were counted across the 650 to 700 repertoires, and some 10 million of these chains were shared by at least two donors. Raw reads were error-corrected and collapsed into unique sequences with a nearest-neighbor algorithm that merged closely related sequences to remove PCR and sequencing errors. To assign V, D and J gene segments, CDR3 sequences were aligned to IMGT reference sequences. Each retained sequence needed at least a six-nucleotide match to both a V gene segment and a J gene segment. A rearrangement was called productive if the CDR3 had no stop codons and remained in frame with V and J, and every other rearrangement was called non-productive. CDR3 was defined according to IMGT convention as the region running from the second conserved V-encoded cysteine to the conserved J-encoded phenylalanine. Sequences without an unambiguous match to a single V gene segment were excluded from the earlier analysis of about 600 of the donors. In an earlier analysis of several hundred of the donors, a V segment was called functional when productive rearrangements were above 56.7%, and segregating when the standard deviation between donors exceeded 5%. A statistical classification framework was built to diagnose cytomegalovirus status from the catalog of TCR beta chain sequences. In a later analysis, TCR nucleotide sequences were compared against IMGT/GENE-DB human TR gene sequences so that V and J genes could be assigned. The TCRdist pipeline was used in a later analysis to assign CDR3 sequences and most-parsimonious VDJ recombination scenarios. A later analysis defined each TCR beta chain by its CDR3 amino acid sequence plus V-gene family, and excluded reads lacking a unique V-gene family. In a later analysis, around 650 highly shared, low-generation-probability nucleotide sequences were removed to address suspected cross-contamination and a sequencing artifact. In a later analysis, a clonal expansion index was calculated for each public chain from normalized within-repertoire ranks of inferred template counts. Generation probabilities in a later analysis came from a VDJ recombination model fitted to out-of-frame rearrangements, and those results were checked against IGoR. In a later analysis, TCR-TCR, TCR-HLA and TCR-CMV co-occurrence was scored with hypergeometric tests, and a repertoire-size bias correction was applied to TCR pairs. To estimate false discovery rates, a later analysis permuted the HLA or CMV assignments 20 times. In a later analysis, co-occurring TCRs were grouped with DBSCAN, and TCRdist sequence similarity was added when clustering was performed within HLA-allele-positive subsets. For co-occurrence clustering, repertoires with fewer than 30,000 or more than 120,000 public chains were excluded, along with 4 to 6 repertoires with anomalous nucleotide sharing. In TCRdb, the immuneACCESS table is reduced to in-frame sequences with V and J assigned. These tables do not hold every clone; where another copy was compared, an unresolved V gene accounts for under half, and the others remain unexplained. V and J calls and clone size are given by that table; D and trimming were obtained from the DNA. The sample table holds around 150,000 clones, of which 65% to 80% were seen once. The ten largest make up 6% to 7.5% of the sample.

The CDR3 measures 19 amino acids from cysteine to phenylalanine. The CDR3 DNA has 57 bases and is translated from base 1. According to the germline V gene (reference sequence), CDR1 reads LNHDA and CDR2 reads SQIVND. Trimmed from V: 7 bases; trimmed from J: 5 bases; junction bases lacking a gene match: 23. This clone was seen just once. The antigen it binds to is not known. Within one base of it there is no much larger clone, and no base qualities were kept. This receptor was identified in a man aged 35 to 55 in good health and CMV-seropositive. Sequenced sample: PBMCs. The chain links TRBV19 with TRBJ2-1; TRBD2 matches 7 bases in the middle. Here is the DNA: TGTGCCAGTACCATTGGCTCCTGGCGGGAGAATGTTGTCAACAATGAGCAGTTCTTC. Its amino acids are CASTIGSWRENVVNNEQFF.